This T cell receptor beta chain comes out of a study of CD8+CD57+ T cells in acquired aplastic anemia. Study at large: Sorted CD4+ and CD8+ cells gave an average of around 3 ug of DNA. Healthy-donor CD4+ cells averaged about 9.9 million reads. Overall study results and limits: Researchers report that twenty-nine CD8+ CDR3 sequences appeared in both patients and controls. Significance was not reached for CD8+ Simpson's diversity between patients and controls.

TCR beta VDJ combinations and CDR3 sequences were profiled from genomic DNA. MiXCR was run by TCRdb on the reads, yielding one entry per CDR3 protein. Found here are 400,000 to 450,000 distinct CDR3 sequences, just under 70% of them singletons; the top ten hold 4%. In the case of this clonotype: Its target is not known.

The CDR3 loop spans 15 amino acids. CDR1 is SNHLY, CDR2 FYNNEI, per germline. The trim removed 8 bases at V and 0 bases at J, leaving 9 bases unmatched. The TCR was taken from a human donor in good health, serving as a control. V usage is TRBV2 and J usage is TRBJ2-7, with 8 bases that match TRBD1. Specimen: sorted CD4+, CD8+, or CD8+CD57+ T cells (not recorded which) from PBMCs. The CDR3: CASGHRGSHSYEQYF. The CDR3 DNA reads as TGTGCCAGCGGACACAGGGGGTCCCACTCCTACGAGCAGTACTTC.